Each of the 28 T cell receptor beta chains below was sequenced from the same sample in a study of untreated major depressive disorder (dated by TCRdb to 2017 to 2018). Library method: the immunoSEQ multiplex PCR assay. TCRdb mirrors the immuneACCESS table, restricted to in-frame sequences. Some clones are absent from its copies; in checked studies, under half trace to an unresolved V gene, and the reason for the others is unknown. Within this sample are just over 20,000 clones, with more than 70% of them counted one time only. Just over 5% of the sample comes from the top ten. Sequences were obtained from CD4+ T cells from PBMCs. Source of these receptors: a woman aged 25 to 45 in good health.

In DNA, the CDR3 is TGTGCCAGCAGCCAAAGACAGGGGGAGGCGGAGACCCAGTACTTC. Translating gives CASSQRQGEAETQYF. The gene calls are TRBV11-3 and TRBJ2-5; 9 bases fit TRBD1. The CDR3 totals 15 residues. The V segment lost 5 bases and the J segment 5 bases; nucleotides outside the gene matches: 9. Germline V gene sequence: CDR1 SGHNT, CDR2 YENEEA.

The chain recombines TRBV13 with TRBJ2-5, with 7 bases lining up with TRBD2. The CDR3 runs 14 residues. V lost 8 bases and J lost 4; bases outside the gene matches: 10. CDR1 is PRHDT, CDR2 FYEKMQ, per germline (reference sequence). CDR3 nucleotides: TGTGCCAGCGCTAATCGGGGGGTGGGAGAGACCCAGTACTTC. It encodes CASANRGVGETQYF.

V and J are TRBV5-1 and TRBJ2-2; maybe TRBD2 (6 bases). There are 16 residues in the CDR3. Looked up from germline, CDR1 is SGHRS and CDR2 is YFSETQ. Trimming took 0 bases from V and 0 from J, leaving 9 bases between them. In DNA, the CDR3 is TGCGCCAGCAGCTTGGTTGGGGGGACGAACACCGGGGAGCTGTTTTTT. Amino acids: CASSLVGGTNTGELFF.

The CDR3 DNA follows: TGTGCCAGCAGTTACTCGGCCAGTTCGAGGGCGGATACGCAGTATTTT. The encoded protein is CASSYSASSRADTQYF. This chain connects TRBV6-5 to TRBJ2-3; D possibly corresponds to TRBD2 (5 bases). The germline V gene has CDR1 MNHEY and CDR2 SVGAGI. Deletions cut 0 bases from V and 6 bases from J, with 16 bases between. CDR3 length: 16 amino acids.

The rearrangement links TRBV6-5 to TRBJ1-5; weak D call: TRBD1 (6 bases). The CDR3 consists of 12 residues. V was trimmed by 0 bases and J by 9 bases, leaving 6 bases between them. Germline V gives CDR1 MNHEY, CDR2 SVGAGI. This CDR3 reads CASSYSQGPQHF. For the CDR3, the DNA is TGTGCCAGCAGTTACTCACAGGGGCCCCAGCATTTT.

The chain combines TRBV28 with TRBJ1-5, with a possible D match to TRBD1 (6 bases). CDR3 length: 16 residues. In germline, CDR1 is MDHEN, CDR2 SYDVKM. V was cut by 1 base and J by 2 bases, with 12 bases left in between. The CDR3 nucleotides read TGTGCCAGCAGTTTATTCATGGGGGCTGGCAATCAGCCCCAGCATTTT. It translates to CASSLFMGAGNQPQHF.

The table lists this clone with a few counts. The chain couples TRBV28 to TRBJ1-6; D gene uncertain. Deletions cut 4 bases from V and 5 bases from J, with 6 bases between. Germline V CDR1 and CDR2: MDHEN, SYDVKM. The CDR3 contains 13 residues. The CDR3 loop is CASSSPNNSPLHF. The CDR3 bases are TGTGCCAGCAGTTCCCCAAATAATTCACCCCTCCACTTT. Full variable domain (rest looked up from reference TRBV28 and TRBJ1-6): DVKVTQSSRYLVKRTGEKVFLECVQDMDHENMFWYRQDPGLGLRLIYFSYDVKMKEKGDIPEGYSVSREKKERFSLILESASTNQTSMYLCASSSPNNSPLHFGNGTRLTVT.

The genes are TRBV30 and TRBJ1-5, with D uncertain. Between the trimmed V and J ends, which lost 4 bases and 0 bases, there was a span of 7 bases. Germline assignment: CDR1 GTSNPN and CDR2 SVGIG (reference sequence). The CDR3 contains 13 residues. CDR3 region: CAWNRLSNQPQHF. The DNA of the CDR3 is TGTGCCTGGAATCGTCTTAGCAATCAGCCCCAGCATTTT.

The chain combines TRBV6-5 with TRBJ1-5; TRBD1 is a possible D gene (6 bases). The V end was cut by 5 bases, the J end by 7 bases, with 15 bases between. The germline V gene has CDR1 MNHEY and CDR2 SVGAGI. This CDR3 contains 14 residues. CDR3 protein: CASSSTGIRQPQHF. CDR3 bases: TGTGCCAGCAGTAGCACAGGGATACGGCAGCCCCAGCATTTT.

The chain couples TRBV9 to TRBJ1-2, with D possibly matching TRBD1 (6 bases). The CDR3 runs 16 residues. The ends were cut back, 0 bases at V and 5 bases at J, with 17 bases in the middle. CDR1 is SGDLS, CDR2 YYNGEE, per germline. In nucleotides, the CDR3 is TGTGCCAGCAGCGTAGGACAGGCCCAGTTACCTTATGGCTACACCTTC. Translation gives CASSVGQAQLPYGYTF.

V gene TRBV29-1 combines with J gene TRBJ1-2; 8 bases match TRBD1. CDR1 and CDR2 from the germline V gene are SQVTM and ANQGSEA. The J segment lost 1 base and the V segment lost 3 bases, leaving 10 bases of the junction unmatched. The CDR3 length is 16 residues. DNA for the CDR3: TGCAGCGTTGATAAAGGTGGACAGGGCATTAACTATGGCTACACCTTC. It yields the protein CSVDKGGQGINYGYTF.

This chain joins TRBV10-1 and TRBJ1-2; D call uncertain. The germline gives CDR1 WNHNN, CDR2 SYGVQD (reference sequence). CDR3 length: 13 amino acids. With 3 bases removed from V and 8 bases from J, the gap between germline ends came to 13 bases. The CDR3 here is CASSEGMGFGYTF. For the CDR3, the DNA is TGCGCCAGCAGTGAAGGTATGGGATTCGGCTACACCTTC.

The chain employs TRBV5-1 and TRBJ1-2; D is unresolved. V was trimmed by 2 bases and J by 4 bases, leaving 0 bases between them. Germline-derived CDR1 and CDR2 are SGHRS and YFSETQ. The CDR3 has 10 amino acids. The CDR3 sequence is CASSFYGYTF. The CDR3 DNA sequence: TGCGCCAGCAGCTTCTATGGCTACACCTTC.

The chain uses TRBV7-2 and TRBJ1-6; 7 bases agree with TRBD1. V lost 4 bases and J lost 7; bases outside the gene matches: 7. CDR1 is SGHTA, CDR2 FQGNSA, per germline. This CDR3 region has 15 residues. The CDR3 loop is CASSSRDSRNSPLHF. DNA of the CDR3: TGTGCCAGCAGCTCGCGGGACAGTAGAAATTCACCCCTCCACTTT.

This clone was picked up one time. This chain uses TRBV2 with TRBJ1-6, with 9 bases identical to TRBD1. The CDR3 is made up of 15 amino acids. Germline CDR1 is SNHLY and CDR2 is FYNNEI. J was trimmed by 6 bases and V by 8 bases; bases with no gene match: 8. The CDR3: CASATGTGINSPLHF. The CDR3 DNA sequence: TGTGCCAGCGCTACCGGGACAGGGATTAATTCACCCCTCCACTTT.

V usage is TRBV28 and J usage is TRBJ1-2; no definite D call. Trimming shortened V by 4 bases and J by 6 bases, and 3 bases separated the two germline ends. The germline gives CDR1 MDHEN, CDR2 SYDVKM. This CDR3 has 10 amino acids. The CDR3 loop reads CASSSNGYTF. As DNA, the CDR3 is TGTGCCAGCAGTTCCAATGGCTACACCTTC.

The chain has TRBV27 and TRBJ2-7; 7 nucleotides match TRBD1. This CDR3 region has 16 residues. V lost 6 bases to trimming and J lost 0 bases; unmatched junction nucleotides: 11. Germline loops: CDR1 MNHEY, CDR2 SMNVEV (reference sequence). The CDR3 sequence is CASRKNPGTVSYEQYF. As DNA, the CDR3 is TGTGCCAGCAGAAAAAACCCCGGGACAGTCTCCTACGAGCAGTACTTC.

The chain combines TRBV18 with TRBJ1-2; D ambiguous. V was trimmed by 3 bases and J by 3 bases, leaving 14 bases between them. Germline lookup yields CDR1 KGHSH and CDR2 LQKENI. This CDR3 has 15 amino acids. CDR3 residues: CASSPREEGDYGYTF. CDR3 in DNA: TGTGCCAGCTCACCCCGGGAAGAGGGTGACTATGGCTACACCTTC.

The rearrangement links TRBV2 to TRBJ2-7; 8 positions agree with TRBD2. Trimming removed 10 bases from V and 7 bases from J; junction bases left unmatched: 18. The CDR3 spans 15 residues. CDR1 is SNHLY and CDR2 is FYNNEI in the germline V gene. DNA for the CDR3: TGTGCCACCACTGGGGCTTCCGGGGGGGGCGGAGAGCAGTACTTC. It translates to CATTGASGGGGEQYF.

The rearrangement links TRBV14 to TRBJ1-2, with D uncertain. Looked up from germline, CDR1 is SGHDN and CDR2 is FVKESK. CDR3 length: 15 amino acids. V dropped 6 bases and J dropped 0 bases, with 14 bases sitting between them. The CDR3 DNA follows: TGTGCCAGCAGGAAAACTCCCAGAGCTAACTATGGCTACACCTTC. Amino acid sequence: CASRKTPRANYGYTF.

The rearrangement links TRBV7-7 to TRBJ1-5; the D is unclear. The CDR3 length is 16 residues. Per the germline V gene, CDR1 is SSHAT and CDR2 is FNYEAQ (reference sequence). Trimming left V 5 bases short and J 3 bases short, with 17 bases between. The DNA for the CDR3 is TGTGCCAGCAGCCAGGAGGGCAGAGATCCCAATCAGCCCCAGCATTTT. As protein: CASSQEGRDPNQPQHF.

V is TRBV4-1 and J is TRBJ2-6, with D possibly matching TRBD2 (5 bases). CDR3 length equals 16 residues. Germline V gene sequence: CDR1 MGHRA, CDR2 YSYEKL. The V end was cut by 0 bases, the J end by 2 bases, with 8 bases between. Here the CDR3 reads CASSQDSGTGANVLTF. CDR3 bases: TGCGCCAGCAGCCAAGATTCGGGGACTGGGGCCAACGTCCTGACTTTC.

The chain recombines TRBV4-1 with TRBJ2-7; TRBD1 aligns across 8 bases. The germline CDR1 and CDR2 sequences are MGHRA and YSYEKL. J gave up 3 bases and V 4 bases, and 11 bases lay outside the gene matches. This CDR3 is 16 amino acids long. Here the CDR3 DNA reads TGCGCCAGCAGCCCCGCCCCCGACAGGGGATTCTACGAGCAGTACTTC. Protein sequence: CASSPAPDRGFYEQYF.

J is TRBJ2-7 and V is TRBV6-6; D gene unclear. Germline V lookup: CDR1 MNHNY, CDR2 SVGAGI (reference sequence). The CDR3 is 16 amino acids. V was shortened by 7 bases and J by 3 bases, with 22 bases between the two germline ends. CDR3 residues: CASTRPIGQNVYEQYF. CDR3 bases: TGTGCCAGCACCCGACCGATCGGGCAGAATGTCTACGAGCAGTACTTC.

This sequence joins TRBV4-3 and TRBJ2-5; no clear D gene. This CDR3 comprises 14 residues. The germline V gene has CDR1 LGHNA and CDR2 YSLEER. Trimming left V 0 bases short and J 7 bases short, with 12 bases between. DNA for the CDR3: TGCGCCAGCAGCCAAGATGGTGTCGTCGGGACCCAGTACTTC. Protein sequence: CASSQDGVVGTQYF.

This sequence joins TRBV5-4 and TRBJ2-1; no clear D gene. The V gene lost 2 bases and the J gene lost 6 bases, with 3 bases spanning the gap. Germline assignment: CDR1 SGHNT and CDR2 YYREEE (reference sequence). This CDR3 comprises 11 residues. The CDR3, as DNA: TGTGCCAGCAGCTTTATCAATGAGCAGTTCTTC. This gives the protein CASSFINEQFF.

The chain couples TRBV11-3 to TRBJ2-1; 10 bases align to TRBD2. Germline loops: CDR1 SGHNT, CDR2 YENEEA. The CDR3 contains 14 residues. V dropped 5 bases and J dropped 5; count of bases not matched to a gene: 3. CDR3 in amino acids: CASSRGLANNEQFF. The CDR3 DNA follows: TGTGCCAGCAGCCGGGGACTAGCGAACAATGAGCAGTTCTTC.

J is TRBJ1-5 and V is TRBV6-1; D is undetermined. CDR3 length: 14 residues. The germline gives CDR1 MNHNS, CDR2 SASEGT. Trimming took 5 bases from V and 3 from J, leaving 11 bases between them. The CDR3 nucleotides are TGTGCCAGCAGTTTTTACAGATACAATCAGCCCCAGCATTTT. This codes for CASSFYRYNQPQHF.